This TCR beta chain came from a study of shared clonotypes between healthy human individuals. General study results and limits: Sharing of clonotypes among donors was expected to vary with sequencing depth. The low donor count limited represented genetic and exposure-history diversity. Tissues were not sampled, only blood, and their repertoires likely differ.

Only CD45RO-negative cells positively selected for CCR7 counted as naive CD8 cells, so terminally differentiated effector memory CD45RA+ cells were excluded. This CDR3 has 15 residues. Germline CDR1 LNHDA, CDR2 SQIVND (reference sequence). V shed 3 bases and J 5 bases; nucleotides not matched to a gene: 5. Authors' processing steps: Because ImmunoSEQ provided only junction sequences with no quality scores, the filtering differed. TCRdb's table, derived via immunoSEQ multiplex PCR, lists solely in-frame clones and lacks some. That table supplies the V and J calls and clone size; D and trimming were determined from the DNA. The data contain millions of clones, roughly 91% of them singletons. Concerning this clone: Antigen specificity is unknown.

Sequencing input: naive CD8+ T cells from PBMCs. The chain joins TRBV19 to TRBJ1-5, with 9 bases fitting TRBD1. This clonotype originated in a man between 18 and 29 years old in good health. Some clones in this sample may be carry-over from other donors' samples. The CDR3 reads CASSIEGQGYQPQHF. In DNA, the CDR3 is TGTGCCAGTAGTATTGAGGGACAGGGATATCAGCCCCAGCATTTT.